One sample yielded the 10 T cell receptor beta chains listed below, sequenced in a study of a mutant IDH1 vaccine in newly diagnosed glioma. Generated by immunoSEQ multiplex PCR, the TCRdb table keeps only in-frame clones and is missing some. The table lists more than 80,000 clones, roughly four fifths of them singletons, with around 7% in the top ten. Time point in this sample: baseline, week 1 (first vaccination visit). As for treatment: pre-vaccination baseline after standard-of-care therapy. The material sequenced was PBMCs, taken from a glioma patient treated with radiotherapy, temozolomide or both. The receptors come from a woman aged 45-60 years with glioma.

J is TRBJ2-5 and V is TRBV18; D is uncertain. Trimming stripped 3 bases from V and 3 bases from J, with 8 bases between. CDR1 and CDR2 (germline): KGHSH, LQKENI. The CDR3 sequence is 13 residues long. CDR3: CASSPNIEETQYF. In nucleotides, the CDR3 is TGTGCCAGCTCACCGAACATAGAAGAGACCCAGTACTTC.

About this clone itself: One junction end disagrees with the germline gene, perhaps due to a read error. The rearrangement uses TRBV7-8 and TRBJ1-1; D is undetermined. The CDR3 sequence is 14 residues long. The germline V gene has CDR1 SGHVS and CDR2 FQNEAQ. CDR3 loop: CASSLASENTEAFF. The CDR3 coding sequence is TGTGCCAGCAGCTTAGCGAGTGAGAACACCGAAGCTTTCTTT. Full variable domain (rest looked up from reference TRBV7-8 and TRBJ1-1): GAGVSQSPRYKVAKRGQDVALRCDPISGHVSLFWYQQALGQGPEFLTYFQNEAQLDKSGLPSDRFFAERPEGSVSTLKIQRTQQEDSAVYLCASSLASENTEAFFGQGTRLTVV.

This clone was detected a few times. The chain is built from TRBV5-6 and TRBJ2-5; D unclear. With 1 base removed from V and 5 bases from J, the gap between germline ends came to 12 bases. Germline V CDR1 and CDR2: SGHDT, YYEEEE. The CDR3 has 14 residues. The CDR3 protein is CASSLPVSVETQYF. The CDR3 nucleotides are TGTGCCAGCAGCTTGCCAGTATCGGTGGAGACCCAGTACTTC.

V usage is TRBV27 and J usage is TRBJ1-2; D remains ambiguous. V lost 2 bases and J 8 bases, leaving 18 bases between the germline ends. From germline, CDR1 is MNHEY and CDR2 SMNVEV (reference sequence). CDR3 size: 15 residues. The DNA for the CDR3 is TGTGCCAGCAGTTTAGCACTAGGGTCGATTGGGGGCTACACCTTC. It encodes CASSLALGSIGGYTF.

The V and J genes are TRBV6-5 and TRBJ1-2, with D unclear. Trimming left V 7 bases short and J 4 bases short, with 10 bases between. The CDR3 covers 12 residues. Germline lookup yields CDR1 MNHEY and CDR2 SVGAGI. The CDR3 sequence: CASTDTTYGYTF. The CDR3 DNA sequence: TGTGCCAGCACCGACACCACCTATGGCTACACCTTC.

This chain uses TRBV29-1 with TRBJ1-2; tentative D call: TRBD1 (5 bases). Between the trimmed V and J ends, which lost 7 bases and 7 bases, there was a span of 13 bases. CDR1 SQVTM and CDR2 ANQGSEA come from the germline V gene. CDR3 length: 11 residues. CDR3 nucleotides: TGCAGCGCCCGACAGCGGGGTGGCTACACCTTC. Protein product: CSARQRGGYTF.

The rearrangement links TRBV6-5 to TRBJ2-1; D unclear. CDR3 size: 13 residues. In germline, CDR1 is MNHEY, CDR2 SVGAGI. V lost 9 bases to trimming and J lost 8 bases, with 17 bases between them. In DNA form, the CDR3 reads TGTGCCAGTCAACGACCCTCTACCCATGAGCAGTTCTTC. As protein: CASQRPSTHEQFF.

J is TRBJ2-7 and V is TRBV2; 13 nucleotides align to TRBD2. Germline V gene lookup returns CDR1 SNHLY and CDR2 FYNNEI. This CDR3 is 15 amino acids long. The V segment lost 3 bases and the J segment 9 bases; nucleotides outside the gene matches: 8. CDR3 in amino acids: CASSEGTSGARRQYF. For the CDR3, the DNA is TGTGCCAGCAGTGAGGGGACTAGCGGGGCTCGGAGGCAGTACTTC.

The V gene is TRBV28, the J gene TRBJ1-3; perhaps TRBD1 as D (5 bases). With 3 bases removed from V and 4 bases from J, the gap between germline ends came to 10 bases. The CDR3 is 14 amino acids. Germline V gene data show CDR1 as MDHEN and CDR2 as SYDVKM. The CDR3 nucleotides are TGTGCCAGCAGTTTCGTAGGGGTGGGAAACACCATATATTTT. It yields the protein CASSFVGVGNTIYF.

The chain carries TRBV5-6 and TRBJ2-1, with D hard to call. Germline V gives CDR1 SGHDT, CDR2 YYEEEE. The CDR3 is made up of 18 amino acids. V dropped 2 bases and J dropped 0 bases, with 18 bases sitting between them. The CDR3 DNA reads TGTGCCAGCAGCTTAAGTTTTTCAACAGTCCTCTCCTACAATGAGCAGTTCTTC. It encodes CASSLSFSTVLSYNEQFF.